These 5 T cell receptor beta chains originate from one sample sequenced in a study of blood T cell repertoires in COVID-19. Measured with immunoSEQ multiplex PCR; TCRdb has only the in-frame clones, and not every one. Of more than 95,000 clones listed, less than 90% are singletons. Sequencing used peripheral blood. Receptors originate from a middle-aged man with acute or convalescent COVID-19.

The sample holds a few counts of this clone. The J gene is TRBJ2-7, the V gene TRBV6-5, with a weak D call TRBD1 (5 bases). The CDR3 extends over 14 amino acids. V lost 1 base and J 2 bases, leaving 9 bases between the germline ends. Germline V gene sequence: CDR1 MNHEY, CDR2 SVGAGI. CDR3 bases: TGTGCCAGCAGTTACTTCGACAGACCCTACGAGCAGTACTTC. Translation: CASSYFDRPYEQYF.

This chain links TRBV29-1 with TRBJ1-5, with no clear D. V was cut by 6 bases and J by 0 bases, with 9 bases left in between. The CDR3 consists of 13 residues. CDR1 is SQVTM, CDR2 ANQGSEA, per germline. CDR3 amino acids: CSVQRDSNQPQHF. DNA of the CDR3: TGCAGCGTCCAGAGGGATAGCAATCAGCCCCAGCATTTT.

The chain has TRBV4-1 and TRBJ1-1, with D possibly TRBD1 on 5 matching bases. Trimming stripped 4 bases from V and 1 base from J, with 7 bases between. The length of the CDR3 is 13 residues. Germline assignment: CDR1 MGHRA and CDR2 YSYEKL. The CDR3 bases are TGCGCCAGCAGCCCCGGACAGAACACTGAAGCTTTCTTT. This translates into CASSPGQNTEAFF.

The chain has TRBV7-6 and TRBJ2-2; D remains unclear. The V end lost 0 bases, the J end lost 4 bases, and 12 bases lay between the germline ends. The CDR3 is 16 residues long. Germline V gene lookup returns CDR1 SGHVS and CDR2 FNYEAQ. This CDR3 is CASSLAPSTGTGELFF. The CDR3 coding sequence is TGTGCCAGCAGCTTAGCACCCAGTACGGGCACCGGGGAGCTGTTTTTT.

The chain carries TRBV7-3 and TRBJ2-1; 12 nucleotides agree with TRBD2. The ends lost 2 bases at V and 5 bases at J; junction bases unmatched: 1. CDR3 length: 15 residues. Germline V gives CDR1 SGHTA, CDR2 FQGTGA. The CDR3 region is CASSLGLAGNNEQFF. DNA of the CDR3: TGTGCCAGCAGCTTAGGACTAGCGGGGAACAATGAGCAGTTCTTC.